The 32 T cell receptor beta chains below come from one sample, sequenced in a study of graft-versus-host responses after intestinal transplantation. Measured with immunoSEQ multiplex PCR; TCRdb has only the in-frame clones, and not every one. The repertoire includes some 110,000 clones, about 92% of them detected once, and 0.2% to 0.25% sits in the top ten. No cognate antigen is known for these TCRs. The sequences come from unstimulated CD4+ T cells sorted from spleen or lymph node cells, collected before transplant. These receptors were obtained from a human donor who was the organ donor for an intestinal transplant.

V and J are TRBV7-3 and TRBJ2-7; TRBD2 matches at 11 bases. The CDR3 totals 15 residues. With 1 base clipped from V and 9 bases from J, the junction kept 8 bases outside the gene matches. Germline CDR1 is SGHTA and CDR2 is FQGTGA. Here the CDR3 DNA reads TGTGCCAGCAGCTTAAACGGGGGACTAGCGGACGGGCAGTACTTC. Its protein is CASSLNGGLADGQYF.

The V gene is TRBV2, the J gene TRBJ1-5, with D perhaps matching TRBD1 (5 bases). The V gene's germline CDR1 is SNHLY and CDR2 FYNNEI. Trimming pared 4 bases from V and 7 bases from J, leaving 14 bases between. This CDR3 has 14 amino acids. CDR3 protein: CASSGIRGGQPQHF. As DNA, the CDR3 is TGTGCCAGCAGTGGAATCCGGGGCGGCCAGCCCCAGCATTTT.

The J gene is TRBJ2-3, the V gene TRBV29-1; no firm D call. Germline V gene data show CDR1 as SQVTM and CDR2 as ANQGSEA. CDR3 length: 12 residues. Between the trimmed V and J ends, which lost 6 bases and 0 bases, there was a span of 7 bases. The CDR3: CSVVDSTDTQYF. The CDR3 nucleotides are TGCAGCGTAGTGGACAGCACAGATACGCAGTATTTT.

The chain's CDR3 is CAWSVFQGTPPWDTEAFF. For the CDR3, the DNA is TGTGCCTGGAGTGTTTTTCAGGGGACCCCACCATGGGACACTGAAGCTTTCTTT. The chain is built from TRBV30 and TRBJ1-1; a possible D gene is TRBD1 (6 bases). Germline CDR1 is GTSNPN and CDR2 is SVGIG (reference sequence). Trimming left V 0 bases short and J 3 bases short, with 23 bases between. The length of the CDR3 is 18 residues.

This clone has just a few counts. This CDR3 reads CASTEREGPYEQYF. DNA of the CDR3: TGTGCCAGCACAGAACGGGAGGGCCCCTACGAGCAGTACTTC. The chain couples TRBV7-2 to TRBJ2-7; 8 bases match TRBD2. Germline assignment: CDR1 SGHTA and CDR2 FQGNSA. The CDR3 consists of 14 residues. The J segment lost 2 bases and the V segment lost 7 bases, leaving 7 bases of the junction unmatched.

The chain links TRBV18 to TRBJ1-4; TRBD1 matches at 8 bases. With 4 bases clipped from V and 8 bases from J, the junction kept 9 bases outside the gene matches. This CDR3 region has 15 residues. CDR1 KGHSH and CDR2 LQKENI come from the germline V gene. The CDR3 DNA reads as TGTGCCAGCTCACTTCACAGGGGGGGCGAAGAAAAACTGTTTTTT. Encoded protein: CASSLHRGGEEKLFF. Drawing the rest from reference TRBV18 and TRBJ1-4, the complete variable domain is NAGVMQNPRHLVRRRGQEARLRCSPMKGHSHVYWYRQLPEEGLKFMVYLQKENIIDESGMPKERFSAEFPKEGPSILRIQQVVRGDSAAYFCASSLHRGGEEKLFFGSGTQLSVL.

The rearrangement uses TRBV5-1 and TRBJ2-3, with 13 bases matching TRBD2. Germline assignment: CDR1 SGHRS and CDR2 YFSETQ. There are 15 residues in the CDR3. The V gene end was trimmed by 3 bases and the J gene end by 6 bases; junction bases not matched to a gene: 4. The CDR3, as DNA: TGCGCCAGCAGCTACGGACTAGCGGGAGCCGATACGCAGTATTTT. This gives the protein CASSYGLAGADTQYF.

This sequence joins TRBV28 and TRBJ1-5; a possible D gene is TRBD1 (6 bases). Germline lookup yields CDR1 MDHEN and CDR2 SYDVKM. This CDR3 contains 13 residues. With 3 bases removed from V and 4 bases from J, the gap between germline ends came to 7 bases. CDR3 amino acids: CASSFTGNQPQHF. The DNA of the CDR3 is TGTGCCAGCAGTTTTACAGGGAATCAGCCCCAGCATTTT.

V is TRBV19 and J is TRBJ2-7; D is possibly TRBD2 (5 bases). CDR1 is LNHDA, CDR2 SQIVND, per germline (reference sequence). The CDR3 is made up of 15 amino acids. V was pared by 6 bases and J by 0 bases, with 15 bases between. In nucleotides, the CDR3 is TGTGCCAGTAGCGCCCCGGAGGCCGGCTCCTACGAGCAGTACTTC. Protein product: CASSAPEAGSYEQYF.

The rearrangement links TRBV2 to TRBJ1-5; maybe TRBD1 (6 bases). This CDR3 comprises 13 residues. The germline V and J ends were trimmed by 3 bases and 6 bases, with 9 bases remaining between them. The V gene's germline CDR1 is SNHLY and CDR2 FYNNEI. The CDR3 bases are TGTGCCAGCAGTGACGGGACAAGTCAGCCCCAGCATTTT. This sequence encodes CASSDGTSQPQHF.

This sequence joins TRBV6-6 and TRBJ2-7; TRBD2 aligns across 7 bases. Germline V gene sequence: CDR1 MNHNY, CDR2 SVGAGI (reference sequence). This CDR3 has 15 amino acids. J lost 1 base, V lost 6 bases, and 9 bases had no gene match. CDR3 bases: TGTGCCAGCAGGGACCTAGCGGACCTATCCTACGAGCAGTACTTC. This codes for CASRDLADLSYEQYF.

This chain's CDR3 is CASSLVSPSQETQYF. The CDR3 nucleotides read TGCGCCAGCAGCTTGGTCTCACCGAGCCAAGAGACCCAGTACTTC. The chain couples TRBV5-1 to TRBJ2-5, with D hard to call. V dropped 0 bases and J dropped 1 base, with 10 bases sitting between them. Germline values: CDR1 SGHRS, CDR2 YFSETQ. This CDR3 has 15 residues.

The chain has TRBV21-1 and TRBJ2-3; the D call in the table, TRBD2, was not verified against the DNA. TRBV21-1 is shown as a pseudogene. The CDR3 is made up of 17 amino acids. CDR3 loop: CASSNTRLAGEIDTQYF. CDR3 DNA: TGTGCCAGCAGCAACACTCGACTAGCGGGAGAAATAGATACGCAGTATTTT.

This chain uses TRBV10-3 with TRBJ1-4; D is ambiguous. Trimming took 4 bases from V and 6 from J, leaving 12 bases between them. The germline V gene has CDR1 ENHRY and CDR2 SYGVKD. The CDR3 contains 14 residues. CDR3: CAISVGGGDEKLFF. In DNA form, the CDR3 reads TGTGCCATCAGTGTCGGAGGTGGGGATGAAAAACTGTTTTTT.

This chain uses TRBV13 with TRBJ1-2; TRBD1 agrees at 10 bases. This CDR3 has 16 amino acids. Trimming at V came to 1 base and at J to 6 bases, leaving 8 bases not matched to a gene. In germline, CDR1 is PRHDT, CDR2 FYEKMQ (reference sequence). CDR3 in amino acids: CASSLVRVGTGDGYTF. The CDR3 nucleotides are TGTGCCAGCAGCTTAGTACGTGTCGGGACAGGGGATGGCTACACCTTC.

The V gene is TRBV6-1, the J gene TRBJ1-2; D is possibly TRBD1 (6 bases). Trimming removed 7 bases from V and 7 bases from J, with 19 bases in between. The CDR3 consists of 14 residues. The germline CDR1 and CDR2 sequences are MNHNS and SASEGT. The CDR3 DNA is TGTGCCAGCACCCAAACAGGGTCCTGGGGTGGCTACACCTTC. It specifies CASTQTGSWGGYTF.

CDR3: CASSGQGQETQYF. The CDR3 bases are TGTGCCAGTAGCGGCCAAGGCCAAGAGACCCAGTACTTC. The chain employs TRBV19 and TRBJ2-5, with unresolved D. This CDR3 spans 13 amino acids. The germline CDR1 and CDR2 sequences are LNHDA and SQIVND (reference sequence). V was shortened by 6 bases and J by 1 base, with 9 bases between the two germline ends.

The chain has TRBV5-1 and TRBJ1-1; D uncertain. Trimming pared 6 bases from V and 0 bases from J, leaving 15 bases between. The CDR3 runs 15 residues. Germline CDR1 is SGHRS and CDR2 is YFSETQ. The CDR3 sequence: CASKYSALMNTEAFF. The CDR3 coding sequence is TGCGCCAGCAAGTACTCTGCGCTCATGAACACTGAAGCTTTCTTT.

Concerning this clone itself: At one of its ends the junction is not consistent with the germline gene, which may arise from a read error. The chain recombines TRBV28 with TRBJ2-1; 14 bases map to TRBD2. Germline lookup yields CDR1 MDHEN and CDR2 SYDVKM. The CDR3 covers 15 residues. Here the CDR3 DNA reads TGTGCCAGCAGTTTGGGAGGGACTAGCGGGAGAGGGGTTCTCTTC. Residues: CASSLGGTSGRGVLF.

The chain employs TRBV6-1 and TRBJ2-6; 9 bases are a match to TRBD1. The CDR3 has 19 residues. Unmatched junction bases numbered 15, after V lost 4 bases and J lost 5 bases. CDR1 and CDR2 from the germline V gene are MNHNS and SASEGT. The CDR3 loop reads CASSALGDRVVFRANVLTF. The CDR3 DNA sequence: TGTGCCAGCAGTGCGCTGGGGGACAGGGTGGTTTTTCGGGCCAACGTCCTGACTTTC.

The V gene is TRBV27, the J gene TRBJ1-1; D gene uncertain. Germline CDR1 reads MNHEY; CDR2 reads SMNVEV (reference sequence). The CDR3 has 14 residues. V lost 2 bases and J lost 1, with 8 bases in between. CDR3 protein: CASSLGHSNTEAFF. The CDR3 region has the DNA TGTGCCAGCAGTTTAGGGCACTCGAACACTGAAGCTTTCTTT.

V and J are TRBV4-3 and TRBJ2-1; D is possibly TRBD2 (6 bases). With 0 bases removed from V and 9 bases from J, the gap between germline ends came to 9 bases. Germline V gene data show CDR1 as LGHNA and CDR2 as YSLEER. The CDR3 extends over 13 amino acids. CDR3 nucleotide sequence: TGCGCCAGCAGCCAAGAGACGGAGGGTGAGCAGTTCTTC. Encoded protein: CASSQETEGEQFF.

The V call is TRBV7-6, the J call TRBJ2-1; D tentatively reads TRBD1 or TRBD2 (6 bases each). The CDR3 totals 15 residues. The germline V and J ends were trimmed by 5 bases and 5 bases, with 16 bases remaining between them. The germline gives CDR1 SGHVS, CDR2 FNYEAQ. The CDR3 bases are TGTGCCAGCAGCCTGGGGGGCGGATACGACAATGAGCAGTTCTTC. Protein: CASSLGGGYDNEQFF. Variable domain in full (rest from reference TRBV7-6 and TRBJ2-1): GAGVSQSPRYKVTKRGQDVALRCDPISGHVSLYWYRQALGQGPEFLTYFNYEAQQDKSGLPNDRFSAERPEGSISTLTIQRTEQRDSAMYRCASSLGGGYDNEQFFGPGTRLTVL.

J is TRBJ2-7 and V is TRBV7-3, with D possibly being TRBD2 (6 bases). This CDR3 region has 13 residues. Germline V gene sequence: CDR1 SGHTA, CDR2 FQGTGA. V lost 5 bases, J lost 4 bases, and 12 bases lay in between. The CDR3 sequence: CASSKAGQYEQYF. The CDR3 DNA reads TGTGCCAGCAGCAAAGCGGGCCAGTACGAGCAGTACTTC. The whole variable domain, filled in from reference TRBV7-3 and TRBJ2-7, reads GAGVSQTPSNKVTEKGKYVELRCDPISGHTALYWYRQSLGQGPEFLIYFQGTGAADDSGLPNDRFFAVRPEGSVSTLKIQRTERGDSAVYLCASSKAGQYEQYFGPGTRLTVT.

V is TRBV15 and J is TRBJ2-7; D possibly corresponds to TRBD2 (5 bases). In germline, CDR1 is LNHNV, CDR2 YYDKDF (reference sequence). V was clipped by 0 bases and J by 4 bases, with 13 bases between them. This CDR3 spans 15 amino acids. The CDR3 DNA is TGTGCCACCAGCAGAGACCCTAGCAGCGAATACGAGCAGTACTTC. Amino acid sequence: CATSRDPSSEYEQYF.

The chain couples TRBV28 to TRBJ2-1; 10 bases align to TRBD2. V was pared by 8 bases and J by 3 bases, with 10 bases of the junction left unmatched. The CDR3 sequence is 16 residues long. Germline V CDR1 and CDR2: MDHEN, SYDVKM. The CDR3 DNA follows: TGTGCCAGCGCCCTAACCAGCGGGGGGGACTACAATGAGCAGTTCTTC. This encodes CASALTSGGDYNEQFF.

The CDR3 DNA reads TGTGCCAGCGTCAAGGAATCCGGGGAGCTGTTTTTT. It yields the protein CASVKESGELFF. This chain joins TRBV28 and TRBJ2-2; no definite D call. This CDR3 has 12 amino acids. Between the trimmed V and J ends, which lost 8 bases and 6 bases, there was a span of 10 bases. Germline CDR1 reads MDHEN; CDR2 reads SYDVKM.

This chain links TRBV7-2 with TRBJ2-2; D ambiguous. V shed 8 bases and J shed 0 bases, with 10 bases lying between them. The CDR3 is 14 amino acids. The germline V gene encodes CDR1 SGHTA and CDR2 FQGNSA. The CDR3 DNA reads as TGTGCCAGCTCCCCGCTGCCGAACACCGGGGAGCTGTTTTTT. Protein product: CASSPLPNTGELFF.

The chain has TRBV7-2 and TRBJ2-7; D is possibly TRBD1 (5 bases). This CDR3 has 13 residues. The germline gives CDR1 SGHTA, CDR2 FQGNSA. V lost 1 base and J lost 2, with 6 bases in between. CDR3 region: CASSLEGAYEQYF. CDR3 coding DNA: TGTGCCAGCAGCTTAGAAGGGGCCTACGAGCAGTACTTC.

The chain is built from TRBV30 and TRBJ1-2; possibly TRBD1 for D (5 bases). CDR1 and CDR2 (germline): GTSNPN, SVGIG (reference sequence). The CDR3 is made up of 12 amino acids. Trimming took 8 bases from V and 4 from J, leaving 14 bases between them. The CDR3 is CAGGAGGYGYTF. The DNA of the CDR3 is TGTGCCGGCGGCGCCGGGGGCTATGGCTACACCTTC. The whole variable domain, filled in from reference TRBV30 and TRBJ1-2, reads SQTIHQWPATLVQPVGSPLSLECTVEGTSNPNLYWYRQAAGRGLQLLFYSVGIGQISSEVPQNLSASRPQDRQFILSSKKLLLSDSGFYLCAGGAGGYGYTFGSGTRLTVV.

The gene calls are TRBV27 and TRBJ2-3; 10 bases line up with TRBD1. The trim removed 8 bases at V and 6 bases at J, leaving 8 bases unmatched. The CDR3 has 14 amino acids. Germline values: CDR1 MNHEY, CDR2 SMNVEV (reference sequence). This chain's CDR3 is CASGRQGAYDTQYF. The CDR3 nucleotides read TGTGCCAGCGGGAGACAGGGGGCGTATGATACGCAGTATTTT.

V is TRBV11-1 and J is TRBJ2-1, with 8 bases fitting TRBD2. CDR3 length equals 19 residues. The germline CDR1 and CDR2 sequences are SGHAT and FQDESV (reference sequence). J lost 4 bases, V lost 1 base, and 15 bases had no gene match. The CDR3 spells CASSLDHSGVWKTYNEQFF. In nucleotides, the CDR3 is TGTGCCAGCAGCTTAGATCATAGCGGGGTCTGGAAGACATACAATGAGCAGTTCTTC.